This passage covers 10 T cell receptor beta chains from one sample sequenced in a study of T cell repertoires in cytomegalovirus infection. MiXCR, run by TCRdb on the reads, gives a single entry per CDR3 protein. The sample contains about 280,000 distinct CDR3 sequences, roughly a fifth of which appear only once. These receptors lack a known antigen. The sample consisted of cultured PBMCs, taken from culture after CMV antigen stimulation. These receptors originate from a human donor in good health (CMV status not recorded). Some clones in this sample may be carry-over from other donors' samples.

The rearrangement links TRBV5-5 to TRBJ2-1, with D perhaps matching TRBD1 (5 bases). V lost 1 base to trimming and J lost 2 bases, with 13 bases between them. The length of the CDR3 is 16 residues. Per germline, CDR1 SGHKS and CDR2 YYEKEE (reference sequence). The CDR3 DNA is TGTGCCAGCAGCTTGAGGGGTGACGGGCCCTACAATGAGCAGTTCTTC. This translates into CASSLRGDGPYNEQFF.

This clonotype was counted a few times. The J gene is TRBJ2-1, the V gene TRBV6-6, with 14 bases matching TRBD2. J was trimmed by 3 bases and V by 5 bases; bases with no gene match: 9. The CDR3 has 18 residues. Germline V lookup: CDR1 MNHNY, CDR2 SVGAGI (reference sequence). The CDR3 spells CASSKGLAGDPLYNEQFF. CDR3 in DNA: TGTGCCAGCAGTAAGGGACTAGCGGGGGACCCTCTCTACAATGAGCAGTTCTTC.

This chain links TRBV4-1 with TRBJ2-1; 7 bases map to TRBD2. Germline assignment: CDR1 MGHRA and CDR2 YSYEKL. V lost 1 base and J lost 5; bases outside the gene matches: 17. This CDR3 region has 19 residues. The CDR3 nucleotides read TGCGCCAGCAGCCAAGTCCGGGGATTGACAGCGGGGCAGAACAATGAGCAGTTCTTC. This codes for CASSQVRGLTAGQNNEQFF.

The chain combines TRBV7-2 with TRBJ1-3; 7 bases align to TRBD1. V shed 8 bases, J shed 1 base, and the junction held 5 bases outside the gene matches. Germline lookup yields CDR1 SGHTA and CDR2 FQGNSA. This CDR3 spans 14 amino acids. This CDR3 reads CASGTASSGNTIYF. The CDR3 DNA reads TGTGCCAGCGGGACAGCCTCATCTGGAAACACCATATATTTT.

CDR3 sequence (DNA): TGTGCCACCAGTGATTTGAACAGGGGCTACACCTTC. Protein product: CATSDLNRGYTF. This chain joins TRBV24-1 and TRBJ1-2; possibly TRBD1 for D (5 bases). This CDR3 is 12 amino acids long. CDR1 and CDR2 (germline): KGHDR, SFDVKD. The ends were cut back, 0 bases at V and 8 bases at J, with 6 bases in the middle.

This clonotype appeared a few times. This sequence joins TRBV19 and TRBJ2-1; D not certain. CDR1 and CDR2 from the germline V gene are LNHDA and SQIVND (reference sequence). V was cut by 8 bases and J by 7 bases, with 15 bases left in between. The CDR3 has 13 amino acids. The CDR3 loop is CASERADLNEQFF. The CDR3 nucleotides read TGTGCCAGTGAGAGAGCCGACCTAAATGAGCAGTTCTTC. Supplemented by reference TRBV19 and TRBJ2-1, the full variable domain reads DGGITQSPKYLFRKEGQNVTLSCEQNLNHDAMYWYRQDPGQGLRLIYYSQIVNDFQKGDIAEGYSVSREKKESFPLTVTSAQKNPTAFYLCASERADLNEQFFGPGTRLTVL.

V is TRBV27 and J is TRBJ1-1, with no clear D. Germline lookup yields CDR1 MNHEY and CDR2 SMNVEV (reference sequence). Trimming removed 1 base at V and 2 bases at J, with 11 bases between. The CDR3 consists of 15 residues. In nucleotides, the CDR3 is TGTGCCAGCAGTTTATGGGCAACTCCTAACACTGAAGCTTTCTTT. The encoded protein is CASSLWATPNTEAFF.

This clonotype was observed a handful of times. The rearrangement uses TRBV6-1 and TRBJ1-1, with D unresolved. V shed 6 bases and J shed 5 bases, with 10 bases lying between them. CDR1 and CDR2 from the germline V gene are MNHNS and SASEGT. CDR3 length equals 12 residues. The CDR3 sequence is CASSRPATEAFF. CDR3 DNA: TGTGCCAGCAGCCGTCCGGCAACTGAAGCTTTCTTT.

The rearrangement links TRBV5-1 to TRBJ2-5, with TRBD2 as a possible D gene (6 bases). Trimming removed 4 bases at V and 4 bases at J, with 14 bases between. Germline loops: CDR1 SGHRS, CDR2 YFSETQ. The CDR3 contains 14 residues. CDR3 region: CASSLSTSLETQYF. The CDR3, as DNA: TGCGCCAGCAGCCTCTCGACTAGTTTAGAGACCCAGTACTTC.

V is TRBV12-3 or TRBV12-4 and J is TRBJ2-2; TRBD1 matches 7 bases. Unmatched junction bases numbered 12, after V lost 7 bases and J lost 4 bases. The CDR3 is made up of 16 amino acids. The CDR3 is CASTFGDRVGTGELFF. The CDR3 DNA is TGTGCCAGCACCTTTGGAGACAGGGTTGGCACCGGGGAGCTGTTTTTT.